These T cell receptor beta chains were read from a single sample in a study of CD8+ T cells in alopecia areata. Only in-frame clones appear in the TCRdb table, and some are missing; sequencing was by immunoSEQ multiplex PCR. The sample includes about 190,000 clones, around three fifths of them seen just once. The sequencing used CD4+ T cells sorted from blood, collected at week 24, from a patient treated with tofacitinib. The source is a human donor with alopecia areata. Each CDR3 is given with its conserved first and last residue. The order of the fields is CDR3 DNA, CDR3 protein, D gene, V gene, CDR3 length, clone size, J gene. A D gene is named only where the DNA matches it firmly. Clone size is shown for a subset of rows, as once, few, many or a class of expanded clone.

TGTGCCAGCAGCTTCGAAACCCCCCTCCGGCTGAACACTGAAGCTTTCTTT CASSFETPLRLNTEAFF - TRBV7-3 17 - TRBJ1-1
TGTGCCATCAGTGAGTCGGAGGGGTTAGGCTACACCTTC CAISESEGLGYTF - TRBV10-3 13 - TRBJ1-2
TGTGCCGGGCTTTGGGCAGGAGCCTACAATGAGCAGTTCTTC CAGLWAGAYNEQFF - TRBV5-6 14 - TRBJ2-1
TGCGCCAGCAGCCAAGAAGGGCAGTATGGCTACACCTTC CASSQEGQYGYTF - TRBV4-1 13 - TRBJ1-2
TGTGCCAGCAGGTCTGAGGGCGAGCAGTACTTC CASRSEGEQYF - TRBV6-5 11 many TRBJ2-7
TGCGCCAGCAGCCAAGATCCAGGGGATACGCAGTATTTT CASSQDPGDTQYF - TRBV4-3 13 - TRBJ2-3
TGCGCCAGCAGTCCCCCGGCAGACTGTATAGGATGTAAAGCTTTCTTT CASSPPADCIGCKAFF - TRBV23-1 16 - TRBJ1-1
TGCAGCGTTGAAGGGCAGGGATTCCATGGCTACACCTTC CSVEGQGFHGYTF - TRBV29-1 13 - TRBJ1-2
TGTGCCAGTAGTATTCGATGGGAGGGAGCAACTGAAGCTTTCTTT CASSIRWEGATEAFF - TRBV19 15 - TRBJ1-1
TGCAGCATAGCGAAAACCGGGACAGGGGGGGACGAGCAGTACTTC CSIAKTGTGGDEQYF TRBD1 TRBV29-1 15 - TRBJ2-7
TGCAGCGTTGAAGATCCGGGAGGGGGCGGCGAAAAACTGTTTTTT CSVEDPGGGGEKLFF TRBD1 TRBV29-1 15 few TRBJ1-4
TGTGCCAGCGGAGTGGGAGCGAATGAAGAGACCCAGTACTTC CASGVGANEETQYF - TRBV2 14 - TRBJ2-5
TGTGCCTGGACCCCCCAGGTGGAAGCTTTCTTT CAWTPQVEAFF - TRBV30 11 - TRBJ1-1
TGTGCTAGTGCCGACGGGCGTAGTAGCTACAATGAGCAGTTCTTC CASADGRSSYNEQFF - TRBV12-5 15 - TRBJ2-1
TGCGCCAGCAGCTTGCCAGGGATCGAAAAACTGTTTTTT CASSLPGIEKLFF - TRBV5-1 13 - TRBJ1-4
TGTGCCAGCATGGTCCGTGGGGGAGGTGATACGCAGTATTTT CASMVRGGGDTQYF - TRBV2 14 - TRBJ2-3
TGTGCCAGCAGCCCGAGGGACACCAATGAGCAGTTCTTC CASSPRDTNEQFF - TRBV13 13 - TRBJ2-1
TGTGCCAGCAGCGACTACACGGCCGGGGGAGAGCAGTACTTC CASSDYTAGGEQYF - TRBV25-1 14 once TRBJ2-7
TGTGCCAGCAGCTTAGGGCGGGGGGACCCTAGCACAGATACGCAGTATTTT CASSLGRGDPSTDTQYF TRBD2 TRBV7-7 17 - TRBJ2-3
TGTGCCAGCCTATTACCAGCCAAGAACACCGGGGAGCTGTTTTTT CASLLPAKNTGELFF - TRBV9 15 few TRBJ2-2
TGTGCCAGCAGGCCAGGGACTTCTAACTATGGCTACACCTTC CASRPGTSNYGYTF - TRBV11-2 14 few TRBJ1-2
TGTGCCATCAGTGATACGGTACAGGGGGCCGGTGGCTACACCTTC CAISDTVQGAGGYTF TRBD1 TRBV10-3 15 once TRBJ1-2
TGTGCCAGCAGCTTAAACGGTGCGGATCGAAATCAGCCCCAGCATTTT CASSLNGADRNQPQHF - TRBV7-2 16 few TRBJ1-5
TGTGCCAGCAGCGGACAAGCTAGCGGGAGCACAGATACGCAGTATTTT CASSGQASGSTDTQYF TRBD2 TRBV7-3 16 few TRBJ2-3
TGTGCCTGGAGTGAGTTCCCTGAAGCTTTCTTT CAWSEFPEAFF - TRBV30 11 - TRBJ1-1
TGCAGCGTTGGGTCGGGATCTAACTATGGCTACACCTTC CSVGSGSNYGYTF - TRBV29-1 13 - TRBJ1-2
TGTGCCAGCAGCGTCGGGACGGAGCCACCCCCTTATGGCTACACCTTC CASSVGTEPPPYGYTF - TRBV9 16 - TRBJ1-2
TGTGCCAGCAGCCAGGGGGACAGGGAGCGTGGCTACACCTTC CASSQGDRERGYTF TRBD1 TRBV11-3 14 few TRBJ1-2
TGTGCCAGCCGGCGACAGACAAACTATGGCTACACCTTC CASRRQTNYGYTF - TRBV27 13 - TRBJ1-2
TGTGCCAGCAGTAGGAGGGGAGAGACCCAGTACTTC CASSRRGETQYF - TRBV27 12 - TRBJ2-5
TGCAGCGTACAGGCCAGCACAGATACGCAGTATTTT CSVQASTDTQYF - TRBV29-1 12 few TRBJ2-3
TGCAGCGGGGGGGCTGAAGCTTTCTTT CSGGAEAFF - TRBV29-1 9 - TRBJ1-1
TGTGCCAGCAGTACCGACAGCACTGAAGCTTTCTTT CASSTDSTEAFF - TRBV2 12 - TRBJ1-1
TGTGCCAGCAGTGAGGGGGCGGGGGGAGCAGATACGCAGTATTTT CASSEGAGGADTQYF TRBD2 TRBV6-1 15 - TRBJ2-3
TGCAGCGCCTTGGCAGGGATGGGTGAAGCTTTCTTT CSALAGMGEAFF - TRBV29-1 12 - TRBJ1-1
TGCAGCGGGACAAGGTTGGGCGCAGATACGCAGTATTTT CSGTRLGADTQYF - TRBV29-1 13 - TRBJ2-3
TGTGCCAGCAGCGCACAGGGTGTGGTGGAAAAACTGTTTTTT CASSAQGVVEKLFF - TRBV7-2 14 few TRBJ1-4
TGTGCCAGCAGCTTAGATCTAATCACTGAAGCTTTCTTT CASSLDLITEAFF - TRBV7-8 13 - TRBJ1-1
TGTGCCACCAGCGACGACATCTCCCAAGCTTTCTTT CATSDDISQAFF - TRBV15 12 - TRBJ1-1
TGTGCCAGCAGTGATCGAGGGGTAGAGGCCCTCCACTTT CASSDRGVEALHF - TRBV6-1 13 once TRBJ1-6
TGCAGCGTTGAGATCCTGGGGACCCTGAACACTGAAGCTTTCTTT CSVEILGTLNTEAFF - TRBV29-1 15 - TRBJ1-1
TGTGCCAGCATTGGCCCTAACTATGGCTACACCTTC CASIGPNYGYTF - TRBV6-5 12 - TRBJ1-2
TGTGCCAGCAGCTTAGAGATATCCGGATTTAATGGCTACACCTTC CASSLEISGFNGYTF - TRBV7-9 15 - TRBJ1-2
TGTGCCAGCAGTTCCGGACAGGGCTATGGCTACACCTTC CASSSGQGYGYTF TRBD1 TRBV28 13 - TRBJ1-2
TGTGCCTGGAGAAATACAGATACGCAGTATTTT CAWRNTDTQYF - TRBV30 11 - TRBJ2-3
TGTGCCAGTAGTCCCCCTTTCCCGACAGGACCCACTGAAGCTTTCTTT CASSPPFPTGPTEAFF - TRBV19 16 - TRBJ1-1
TGTGCCACCAGCAGAGATACAGGGAACACTGAAGCTTTCTTT CATSRDTGNTEAFF - TRBV15 14 - TRBJ1-1
TGTGCCAGCAGCTTATACGTGGGGCAGGGGGAGCAGTACTTC CASSLYVGQGEQYF - TRBV7-2 14 - TRBJ2-7
TGCGCCAGCTTTAACTATCGCCGGGGTGAGCAGTTCTTC CASFNYRRGEQFF - TRBV10-2 13 few TRBJ2-1
TGTGCCAGCAGCGCTAGACTAGCGGGGGGTCAAGAGACCCAGTACTTC CASSARLAGGQETQYF TRBD2 TRBV9 16 - TRBJ2-5
TGCGCCAGCAGCTTAGGGGACAGCGTTCCAGCTCAAGAGACCCAGTACTTC CASSLGDSVPAQETQYF TRBD1 TRBV5-1 17 - TRBJ2-5
TGCAGCGTCGGGGGGCTAGCCAAAAACATTCAGTACTTC CSVGGLAKNIQYF - TRBV29-1 13 few TRBJ2-4
TGCAGCGTCAGATCCGGGGGGCGAGGGATTGAAGCTTTCTTT CSVRSGGRGIEAFF - TRBV29-1 14 - TRBJ1-1
TGTGCCAGCAGCGAGGGACAGGATAACTATGGCTACACCTTC CASSEGQDNYGYTF TRBD1 TRBV7-3 14 - TRBJ1-2
TGTGCCAGCAGTCAATCCGGACAGGGCTACTCTGAAGCTTTCTTT CASSQSGQGYSEAFF TRBD1 TRBV6-5 15 - TRBJ1-1